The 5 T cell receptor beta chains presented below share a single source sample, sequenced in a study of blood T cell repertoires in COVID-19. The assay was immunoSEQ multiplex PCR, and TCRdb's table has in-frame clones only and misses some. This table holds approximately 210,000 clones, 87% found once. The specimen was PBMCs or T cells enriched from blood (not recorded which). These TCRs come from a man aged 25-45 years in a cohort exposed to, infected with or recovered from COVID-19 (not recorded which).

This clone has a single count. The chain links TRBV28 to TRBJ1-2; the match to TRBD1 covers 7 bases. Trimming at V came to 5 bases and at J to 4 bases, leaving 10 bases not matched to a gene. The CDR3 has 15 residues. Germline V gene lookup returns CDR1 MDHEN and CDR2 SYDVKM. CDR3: CASSKNRDSFYGYTF. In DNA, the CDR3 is TGTGCCAGCAGTAAGAACCGGGACAGCTTCTATGGCTACACCTTC.

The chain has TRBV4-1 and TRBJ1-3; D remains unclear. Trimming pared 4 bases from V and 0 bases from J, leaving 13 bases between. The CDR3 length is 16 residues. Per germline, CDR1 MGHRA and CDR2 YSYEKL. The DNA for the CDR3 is TGCGCCAGCAGCCTGTTCGAGGGCGGCTCTGGAAACACCATATATTTT. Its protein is CASSLFEGGSGNTIYF.

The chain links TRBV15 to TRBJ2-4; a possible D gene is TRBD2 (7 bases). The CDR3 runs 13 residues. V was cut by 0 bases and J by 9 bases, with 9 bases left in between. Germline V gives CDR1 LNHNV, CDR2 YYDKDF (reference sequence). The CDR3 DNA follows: TGTGCCACCAGCAGAGATAGGGGGGGCATTCAGTACTTC. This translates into CATSRDRGGIQYF.

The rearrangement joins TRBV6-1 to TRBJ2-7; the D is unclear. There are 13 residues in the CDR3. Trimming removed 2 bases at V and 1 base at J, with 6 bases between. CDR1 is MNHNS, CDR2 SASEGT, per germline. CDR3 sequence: CASSETVSYEQYF. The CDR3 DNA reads TGTGCCAGCAGTGAAACGGTTTCCTACGAGCAGTACTTC.

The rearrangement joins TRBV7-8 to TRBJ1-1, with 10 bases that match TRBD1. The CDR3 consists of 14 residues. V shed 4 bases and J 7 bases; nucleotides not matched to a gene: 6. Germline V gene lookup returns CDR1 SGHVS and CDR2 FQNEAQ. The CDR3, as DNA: TGTGCCAGCAGCTCATGGACAGGGGGAATTGAAGCTTTCTTT. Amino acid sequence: CASSSWTGGIEAFF.